Presented here are 17 T cell receptor beta chains from one specimen sequenced in a study of control samples from healthy donors and cancer patients. Repertoires were generated with immunoSEQ multiplex PCR, while TCRdb's copy carries only in-frame clones and drops some. The table shows 170,000 or so clones, with over 80% occurring only once. Material: blood. Receptors were obtained from a man aged 18 to 30 in good health.

This clone showed up just a few times. CDR3 sequence reads: CASSYSRSSGELFF. The DNA for the CDR3 is TGTGCCAGCAGTTACAGCAGGTCTTCCGGGGAGCTGTTTTTT. J is TRBJ2-2 and V is TRBV6-5; no definite D call. The germline CDR1 and CDR2 sequences are MNHEY and SVGAGI. V lost 2 bases to trimming and J lost 6 bases, with 10 bases between them. The CDR3 is made up of 14 amino acids.

V gene TRBV18 combines with J gene TRBJ2-7, with 7 positions matching TRBD1. This CDR3 comprises 12 residues. Germline lookup yields CDR1 KGHSH and CDR2 LQKENI. V was clipped by 6 bases and J by 1 base; unmatched bases: 0. CDR3 bases: TGTGCCAGCTCGGGACAGTCCTACGAGCAGTACTTC. This encodes CASSGQSYEQYF.

J is TRBJ1-1 and V is TRBV13; D possibly corresponds to TRBD1 (5 bases). This CDR3 is 14 amino acids long. Trimming took 2 bases from V and 1 from J, leaving 8 bases between them. From germline, CDR1 is PRHDT and CDR2 FYEKMQ (reference sequence). The CDR3 DNA follows: TGTGCCAGCAGCTTAACAGGAACGAACACTGAAGCTTTCTTT. As protein: CASSLTGTNTEAFF.

The chain couples TRBV12-3 or TRBV12-4 to TRBJ2-3; D is uncertain. The CDR3 contains 11 residues. The V end was cut by 3 bases, the J end by 6 bases, with 4 bases between. CDR3 in amino acids: CASSFRDTQYF. CDR3 in DNA: TGTGCCAGCAGTTTTCGGGATACGCAGTATTTT.

The CDR3 DNA reads as TGCGCCAGCAGCCAAGGGTCAGCCTCGAACACCGGGGAGCTGTTTTTT. Translated, it gives CASSQGSASNTGELFF. V gene TRBV4-1 combines with J gene TRBJ2-2, with D unclear. Germline V lookup: CDR1 MGHRA, CDR2 YSYEKL. This CDR3 comprises 16 residues. Trimming stripped 1 base from V and 0 bases from J, with 9 bases between.

The chain uses TRBV6-6 and TRBJ1-2; TRBD1 is a possible D gene (5 bases). V was pared by 5 bases and J by 1 base, with 8 bases between. Germline assignment: CDR1 MNHNY and CDR2 SVGAGI (reference sequence). This CDR3 comprises 13 residues. The CDR3 nucleotides are TGTGCCAGCAGTGCGACAGTTAACTATGGCTACACCTTC. As protein: CASSATVNYGYTF.

J is TRBJ2-1 and V is TRBV5-4; a weak D match, TRBD1 (6 bases). Per the germline V gene, CDR1 is SGHNT and CDR2 is YYREEE (reference sequence). The CDR3 totals 12 residues. Trimming shortened V by 7 bases and J by 7 bases, and 12 bases separated the two germline ends. CDR3 DNA sequence: TGTGCCAGCTCCCGGACAGCTAATGAGCAGTTCTTC. This sequence encodes CASSRTANEQFF.

The V gene is TRBV7-3, the J gene TRBJ1-6; perhaps TRBD1 as D (5 bases). V shed 4 bases and J shed 8 bases, with 9 bases lying between them. Germline lookup yields CDR1 SGHTA and CDR2 FQGTGA. The CDR3 sequence is 13 residues long. The CDR3 DNA reads as TGTGCCAGCAGCTGGGGCGTGGATTCACCCCTCCACTTT. Its protein product is CASSWGVDSPLHF.

This clone was counted only a few times. The chain carries TRBV6-1 and TRBJ2-7; 11 bases map to TRBD2. The CDR3 extends over 17 amino acids. Looked up from germline, CDR1 is MNHNS and CDR2 is SASEGT. V was pared by 1 base and J by 3 bases, with 8 bases of the junction left unmatched. The DNA of the CDR3 is TGTGCCAGCAGTGAAGGTCTAGCGGGGGGACGACACTACGAGCAGTACTTC. Amino acids: CASSEGLAGGRHYEQYF.

Note on this clone: This specimen includes other DNA sequences encoding the same CDR3. The chain has TRBV30 and TRBJ1-3; the D is unclear. CDR1 is GTSNPN and CDR2 is SVGIG in the germline V gene (reference sequence). This CDR3 spans 13 amino acids. Trimming left V 3 bases short and J 0 bases short, with 6 bases between. This CDR3 is CAWSVFSGNTIYF. CDR3 DNA sequence: TGTGCCTGGAGCGTCTTCTCTGGAAACACCATATATTTT. The full variable domain, its missing parts supplied by reference TRBV30 and TRBJ1-3, is SQTIHQWPATLVQPVGSPLSLECTVEGTSNPNLYWYRQAAGRGLQLLFYSVGIGQISSEVPQNLSASRPQDRQFILSSKKLLLSDSGFYLCAWSVFSGNTIYFGEGSWLTVV.

This chain links TRBV28 with TRBJ1-2; D gene ambiguous. Germline V CDR1 and CDR2: MDHEN, SYDVKM. The CDR3 contains 14 residues. Between the trimmed V and J ends, which lost 5 bases and 1 base, there was a span of 11 bases. The chain's CDR3 is CASSGGGSNYGYTF. CDR3 coding DNA: TGTGCCAGCAGTGGCGGAGGAAGTAACTATGGCTACACCTTC.

The V call is TRBV4-1, the J call TRBJ2-7; D call uncertain. The CDR3 sequence is 13 residues long. V shed 6 bases and J shed 2 bases, with 11 bases lying between them. The germline CDR1 and CDR2 sequences are MGHRA and YSYEKL. The CDR3 protein is CASSPDRTYEQYF. CDR3 nucleotide sequence: TGCGCCAGCAGTCCGGACCGTACCTACGAGCAGTACTTC.

In nucleotides, the CDR3 is TGTGCCAGCAGCCCAGGACAGGGGGTAAACACCATATATTTT. Translating gives CASSPGQGVNTIYF. The rearrangement uses TRBV11-3 and TRBJ1-3, with TRBD1 identical over 10 bases. Germline V CDR1 and CDR2: SGHNT, YENEEA. The trim removed 5 bases at V and 6 bases at J, leaving 4 bases unmatched. The CDR3 has 14 amino acids.

This clone was found once. The genes are TRBV15 and TRBJ1-1; 9 bases are shared with TRBD1. The CDR3 has 14 residues. Trimming removed 6 bases from V and 5 bases from J; junction bases left unmatched: 7. The V gene's germline CDR1 is LNHNV and CDR2 YYDKDF (reference sequence). The CDR3 bases are TGTGCCACCAGTGGACAGGGGTACGTAACTGAAGCTTTCTTT. Translated, it gives CATSGQGYVTEAFF.

The chain combines TRBV3-1 (or the pseudogene TRBV3-2) with TRBJ2-7; D unresolved. Trimming left V 3 bases short and J 4 bases short, with 16 bases between. The CDR3 is made up of 15 amino acids. CDR1 and CDR2 (germline): LGHDT, YNNKEL (reference sequence). The CDR3 nucleotides read TGTGCCAGCAGCCAGTACGGCCTCGGCACATACGAGCAGTACTTC. This translates into CASSQYGLGTYEQYF.

The rearrangement links TRBV29-1 to TRBJ1-3; D may be TRBD1 (5 bases). This CDR3 is 14 amino acids long. Trimming pared 6 bases from V and 4 bases from J, leaving 16 bases between. Germline V gene lookup returns CDR1 SQVTM and CDR2 ANQGSEA. CDR3 amino acids: CSVGVNGLGNTIYF. CDR3 nucleotides: TGCAGCGTAGGGGTTAATGGTCTCGGAAACACCATATATTTT.

Turning to this clone: The sample holds other DNA sequences that translate to the same CDR3. The genes are TRBV19 and TRBJ2-2; D unresolved. Germline values: CDR1 LNHDA, CDR2 SQIVND (reference sequence). Trimming shortened V by 1 base and J by 5 bases, and 8 bases separated the two germline ends. The CDR3 contains 14 residues. Here the CDR3 DNA reads TGTGCCAGTAGTATAGCAGGAGCAACCGGGGAGCTGTTTTTT. It encodes CASSIAGATGELFF.